This T cell receptor beta chain is drawn from a study of blood T cell repertoires in COVID-19. This clone was picked up one time. The data were produced by immunoSEQ multiplex PCR, yet TCRdb's version contains in-frame clones alone and is incomplete. The data contain almost 400,000 clones, about 90% of them singletons. Cohort assignment relied on participant-reported clinical history. Trimming took 1 base from V and 6 from J; bases not matched to a gene: 9. The CDR3 has 17 residues. Germline V gene sequence: CDR1 SGHNT, CDR2 YYREEE (reference sequence). The sequenced sample consisted of PBMCs or T cells enriched from blood (not recorded which). This chain joins TRBV5-4 and TRBJ2-3, with 12 bases lining up with TRBD2. This clonotype was sampled from a woman aged 25 to 39 who had recovered from COVID-19. The CDR3 DNA reads TGTGCCAGCAGCTTGATCCTAGCGGGGGGGCCCCGCGATACGCAGTATTTT. Translating it yields CASSLILAGGPRDTQYF.